A selection of T cell receptor beta chains follows, all from one sample in a study of T cells in Graves' hyperthyroidism and ophthalmopathy. Using its own MiXCR run on the multiplex PCR reads, TCRdb lists one record per CDR3 protein. The data show approximately 600,000 distinct CDR3 sequences, roughly 15% seen once. The sequencing input was blood. The receptors derive from a woman in her forties with Graves' ophthalmopathy. Both conserved end residues are part of each CDR3. A D gene is named only where the DNA matches it firmly. A row's size may be missing; if present it is once, few, many or a size class.

size: NA; J: TRBJ2-2; D: TRBD1; V: TRBV12-5; DNA: TGTGCTAGTGGTTTAGCAGGGGGCCGGGAGCTGTTTTTT; CDR3: CASGLAGGRELFF
size: NA; J: TRBJ2-7; D: NA; V: TRBV19; DNA: TGTGCCAGTAGTTCACAGCGGTACTACGAGCAGTACTTC; CDR3: CASSSQRYYEQYF
size: few; J: TRBJ2-2; D: TRBD1; V: TRBV24-1; DNA: TGTGCCACCAGTGAACCGACAGGGGCGAACACCGGGGAGCTGTTTTTT; CDR3: CATSEPTGANTGELFF
size: many; J: TRBJ2-5; D: NA; V: TRBV30; DNA: TGTGCCTGGAGTGTAGGGAGGGGGGAGACCCAGTACTTC; CDR3: CAWSVGRGETQYF
size: many; J: TRBJ2-7; D: NA; V: TRBV7-9; DNA: TGTGCCAGCAGCTTATCTGACGGGATCCGGGGCGAGCAGTACTTC; CDR3: CASSLSDGIRGEQYF
size: NA; J: TRBJ1-2; D: NA; V: TRBV5-4; DNA: TGTGCCAGCAGCTTTGGCCGGGACCCGGGGTATGGCTACACCTTC; CDR3: CASSFGRDPGYGYTF
size: many; J: TRBJ2-7; D: TRBD1; V: TRBV20-1; DNA: TGCAGTGCCGAGCCGGGACAGTGGAGCGAGCAGTACTTC; CDR3: CSAEPGQWSEQYF
size: many; J: TRBJ2-2; D: TRBD2; V: TRBV12-3/TRBV12-4; DNA: TGTGCCAGCAGCTCCGGACTAGCGGGAAGTACCGGGGAGCTGTTTTTT; CDR3: CASSSGLAGSTGELFF
size: many; J: TRBJ2-2; D: NA; V: TRBV12-3/TRBV12-4; DNA: TGTGCCAGCAGTTTGCCGGTGGACACCGGGGAGCTGTTTTTT; CDR3: CASSLPVDTGELFF
size: many; J: TRBJ1-5; D: NA; V: TRBV4-1; DNA: TGCGCCAGCAGCCAGAGTGCGGTGAATCAGCCCCAGCATTTT; CDR3: CASSQSAVNQPQHF